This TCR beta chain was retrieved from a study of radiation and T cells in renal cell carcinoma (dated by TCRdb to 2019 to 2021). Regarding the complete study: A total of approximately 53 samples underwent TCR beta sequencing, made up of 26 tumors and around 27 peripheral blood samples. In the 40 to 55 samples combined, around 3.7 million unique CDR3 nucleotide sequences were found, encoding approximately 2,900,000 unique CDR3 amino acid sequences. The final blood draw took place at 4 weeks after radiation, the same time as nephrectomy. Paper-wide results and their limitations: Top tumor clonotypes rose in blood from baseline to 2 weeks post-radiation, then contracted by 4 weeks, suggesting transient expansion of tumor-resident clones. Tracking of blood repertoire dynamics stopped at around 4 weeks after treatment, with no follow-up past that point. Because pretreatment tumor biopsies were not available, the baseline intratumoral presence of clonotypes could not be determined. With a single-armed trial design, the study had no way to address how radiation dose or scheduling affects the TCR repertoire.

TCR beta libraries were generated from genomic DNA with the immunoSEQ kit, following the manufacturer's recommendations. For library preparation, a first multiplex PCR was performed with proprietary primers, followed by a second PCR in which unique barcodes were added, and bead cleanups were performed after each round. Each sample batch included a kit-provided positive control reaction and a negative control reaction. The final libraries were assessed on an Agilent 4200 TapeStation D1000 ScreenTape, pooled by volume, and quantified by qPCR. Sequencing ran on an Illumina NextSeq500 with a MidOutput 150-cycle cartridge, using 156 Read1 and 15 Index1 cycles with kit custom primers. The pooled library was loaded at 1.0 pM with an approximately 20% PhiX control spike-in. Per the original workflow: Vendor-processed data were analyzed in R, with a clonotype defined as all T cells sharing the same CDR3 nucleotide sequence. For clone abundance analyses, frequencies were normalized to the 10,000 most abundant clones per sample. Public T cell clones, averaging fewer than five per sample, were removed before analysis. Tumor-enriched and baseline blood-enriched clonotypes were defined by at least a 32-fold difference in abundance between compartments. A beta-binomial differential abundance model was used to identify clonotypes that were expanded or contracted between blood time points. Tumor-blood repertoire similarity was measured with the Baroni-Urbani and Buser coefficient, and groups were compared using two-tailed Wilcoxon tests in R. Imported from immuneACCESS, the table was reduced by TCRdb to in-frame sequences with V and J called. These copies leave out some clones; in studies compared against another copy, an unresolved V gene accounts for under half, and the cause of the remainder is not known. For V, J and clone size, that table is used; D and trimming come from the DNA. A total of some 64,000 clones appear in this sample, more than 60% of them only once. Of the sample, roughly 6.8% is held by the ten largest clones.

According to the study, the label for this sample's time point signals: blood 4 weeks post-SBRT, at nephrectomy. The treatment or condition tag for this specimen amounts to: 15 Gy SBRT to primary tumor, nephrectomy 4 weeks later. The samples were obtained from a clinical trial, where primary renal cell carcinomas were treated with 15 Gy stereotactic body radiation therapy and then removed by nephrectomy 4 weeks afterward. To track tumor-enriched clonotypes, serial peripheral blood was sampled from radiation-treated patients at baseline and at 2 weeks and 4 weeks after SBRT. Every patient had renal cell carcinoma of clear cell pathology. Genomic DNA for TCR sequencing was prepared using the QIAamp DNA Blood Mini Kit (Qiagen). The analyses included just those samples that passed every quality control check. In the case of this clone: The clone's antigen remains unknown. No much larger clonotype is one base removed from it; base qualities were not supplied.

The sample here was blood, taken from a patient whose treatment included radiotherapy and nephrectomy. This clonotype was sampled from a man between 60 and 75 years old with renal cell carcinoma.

CDR3 region: CASSQGLVEGDTQYF. At the DNA level, the sequence is TGCGCCAGCAGCCAGGGACTAGTCGAGGGAGATACGCAGTATTTT. The rearranged chain carries TRBV5-1 and TRBJ2-3; 8 bases in the junction line up with TRBD2. The CDR3 spans 15 residues, from the cysteine through the phenylalanine. Only CDR3 DNA is held: 45 bases, read in frame from base 1. The germline V gene encodes CDR1 SGHRS and CDR2 YFSETQ. For this chain, trimming is 4 bases at the V end and 5 bases at the J end, and the number of junction bases without a gene match is 9.